The 28 T cell receptor beta chains below were found in one sample sequenced in a study of blood T cell repertoires in COVID-19. Produced via immunoSEQ multiplex PCR; TCRdb's table is partial and in-frame only. The repertoire includes approximately 170,000 clones, about 85% of them detected once, and about 6.9% sits in the top ten. Material for sequencing was peripheral blood. The receptors originated from an elderly man with COVID-19, enrolled during active disease.

The J gene is TRBJ1-3, the V gene TRBV10-3, with a tentative D call TRBD1 (6 bases). The germline V and J ends were trimmed by 7 bases and 0 bases, with 10 bases remaining between them. CDR1 ENHRY and CDR2 SYGVKD come from the germline V gene. The length of the CDR3 is 14 residues. The CDR3 spells CAITGQSSGNTIYF. The DNA of the CDR3 is TGTGCCATCACCGGACAGAGCTCTGGAAACACCATATATTTT.

This sequence joins TRBV19 and TRBJ1-5; D is possibly TRBD1 (5 bases). Germline lookup yields CDR1 LNHDA and CDR2 SQIVND (reference sequence). Trimming removed 6 bases at V and 0 bases at J, with 12 bases between. The CDR3 contains 15 residues. CDR3 nucleotide sequence: TGTGCCAGTAGGGACGGACACTATAGCAATCAGCCCCAGCATTTT. Translating gives CASRDGHYSNQPQHF. The full variable domain, completed using reference TRBV19 and TRBJ1-5, is DGGITQSPKYLFRKEGQNVTLSCEQNLNHDAMYWYRQDPGQGLRLIYYSQIVNDFQKGDIAEGYSVSREKKESFPLTVTSAQKNPTAFYLCASRDGHYSNQPQHFGDGTRLSIL.

The rearrangement uses TRBV4-1 and TRBJ1-2; TRBD1 might be the D (6 bases). There are 14 residues in the CDR3. The V gene's germline CDR1 is MGHRA and CDR2 YSYEKL. Trimming cost V 0 bases and J 4 bases, with 9 bases left between them. CDR3 residues: CASSQDRGGYGYTF. DNA of the CDR3: TGCGCCAGCAGCCAAGACAGGGGCGGCTATGGCTACACCTTC.

This chain connects TRBV19 to TRBJ2-1; 11 nucleotides agree with TRBD2. This CDR3 is 16 amino acids long. Germline values: CDR1 LNHDA, CDR2 SQIVND (reference sequence). V lost 4 bases, J lost 3 bases, and 5 bases stayed unmatched. CDR3 region: CASSTLLAGVYNEQFF. The CDR3 DNA reads as TGTGCCAGTAGTACTCTACTAGCGGGGGTCTACAATGAGCAGTTCTTC.

The chain combines TRBV18 with TRBJ2-7; TRBD1 matches 11 bases. The V segment lost 4 bases and the J segment 6 bases; nucleotides outside the gene matches: 11. This CDR3 has 16 residues. Germline CDR1 and CDR2: KGHSH and LQKENI. CDR3 sequence reads: CASSQGQGVGSSEQYF. The CDR3 DNA reads as TGTGCCAGCTCACAGGGACAGGGGGTAGGTTCCAGCGAGCAGTACTTC.

The chain is built from TRBV7-3 and TRBJ2-5; the D gene is possibly TRBD1 (5 bases). Germline V gene data show CDR1 as SGHTA and CDR2 as FQGTGA. Trimming cost V 0 bases and J 3 bases, with 5 bases left between them. The CDR3 consists of 13 residues. CDR3 region: CASSLTGEETQYF. DNA for the CDR3: TGTGCCAGCAGCTTAACAGGGGAAGAGACCCAGTACTTC.

The V gene is TRBV11-2, the J gene TRBJ1-1; D is unclear. The CDR3 consists of 13 residues. Germline V gene data show CDR1 as SGHAT and CDR2 as FQNNGV. Trimming removed 5 bases from V and 4 bases from J, with 11 bases in between. The CDR3 sequence is CASSPERSTEAFF. The CDR3 nucleotides read TGTGCCAGCAGCCCCGAGAGGTCCACTGAAGCTTTCTTT.

V is TRBV5-6 and J is TRBJ1-6; 7 positions agree with TRBD1. Germline CDR1 SGHDT, CDR2 YYEEEE. V shed 3 bases, J shed 7 bases, and the junction held 7 bases outside the gene matches. There are 15 residues in the CDR3. In DNA, the CDR3 is TGTGCCAGCAGCTCGCCGGGACAGCAAAATTCACCCCTCCACTTT. It codes for CASSSPGQQNSPLHF. The entire variable domain, with the rest obtained from reference TRBV5-6 and TRBJ1-6, is as follows: DAGVTQSPTHLIKTRGQQVTLRCSPKSGHDTVSWYQQALGQGPQFIFQYYEEEERQRGNFPDRFSGHQFPNYSSELNVNALLLGDSALYLCASSSPGQQNSPLHFGNGTRLTVT.

The chain is built from TRBV19 and TRBJ2-5, with D possibly being TRBD2 (6 bases). V shed 4 bases and J shed 10 bases, with 28 bases lying between them. Per germline, CDR1 LNHDA and CDR2 SQIVND (reference sequence). CDR3 length: 17 amino acids. This chain's CDR3 is CASSKLGGAPRSEGQYF. The CDR3 nucleotides read TGTGCCAGTAGTAAGTTAGGCGGGGCCCCTCGTTCTGAGGGCCAGTACTTC.

The chain uses TRBV5-4 and TRBJ2-7; 9 positions agree with TRBD2. CDR3 length: 14 amino acids. J lost 4 bases, V lost 1 base, and 3 bases had no gene match. From germline, CDR1 is SGHNT and CDR2 YYREEE (reference sequence). The CDR3 loop reads CASSLSSGVYEQYF. CDR3 bases: TGTGCCAGCAGCTTGTCTAGCGGGGTGTACGAGCAGTACTTC. The full variable domain, its missing parts supplied by reference TRBV5-4 and TRBJ2-7, is ETGVTQSPTHLIKTRGQQVTLRCSSQSGHNTVSWYQQALGQGPQFIFQYYREEENGRGNFPPRFSGLQFPNYSSELNVNALELDDSALYLCASSLSSGVYEQYFGPGTRLTVT.

The gene calls are TRBV21-1 and TRBJ2-7; the table's TRBD1 call for D was not verified on the DNA. TRBV21-1 has pseudogene status. The CDR3 is 14 amino acids. The chain's CDR3 is CASSKRGQGYEQYF. The CDR3 DNA follows: TGTGCCAGCAGCAAACGGGGACAGGGCTACGAGCAGTACTTC.

The chain is built from TRBV9 and TRBJ2-3; 7 nucleotides match TRBD2. Germline trimming cut 0 bases from V and 4 bases from J; bases unmatched to any gene: 8. CDR1 SGDLS and CDR2 YYNGEE come from the germline V gene. The CDR3 is 16 residues long. CDR3 amino acids: CASSVGTSGSADTQYF. DNA of the CDR3: TGTGCCAGCAGCGTAGGGACTAGTGGTTCCGCAGATACGCAGTATTTT. The variable domain in full, with the rest retrieved from reference TRBV9 and TRBJ2-3, is DSGVTQTPKHLITATGQRVTLRCSPRSGDLSVYWYQQSLDQGLQFLIQYYNGEERAKGNILERFSAQQFPDLHSELNLSSLELGDSALYFCASSVGTSGSADTQYFGPGTRLTVL.

The chain combines TRBV11-3 with TRBJ1-3, with TRBD1 as a possible D gene (6 bases). The V gene's germline CDR1 is SGHNT and CDR2 YENEEA. V lost 5 bases, J lost 4 bases, and 21 bases lay in between. The CDR3 totals 17 residues. This CDR3 is CASSPPGGMGIGNTIYF. The CDR3, as DNA: TGTGCCAGCAGCCCCCCGGGGGGCATGGGGATCGGAAACACCATATATTTT.

J is TRBJ2-1 and V is TRBV27, with 9 bases lining up with TRBD2. The germline V gene has CDR1 MNHEY and CDR2 SMNVEV (reference sequence). CDR3 size: 14 residues. The J segment lost 4 bases and the V segment lost 8 bases, leaving 6 bases of the junction unmatched. The CDR3 loop is CASGVAGVYNEQFF. The CDR3 DNA reads as TGTGCCAGCGGGGTAGCGGGGGTATACAATGAGCAGTTCTTC.

This rearrangement joins TRBV20-1 to TRBJ2-1; TRBD1 matches 10 bases. This CDR3 has 15 amino acids. Germline lookup yields CDR1 DFQATT and CDR2 SNEGSKA (reference sequence). V lost 3 bases to trimming and J lost 3 bases; unmatched junction nucleotides: 5. The CDR3 sequence is CSASPDRGLYNEQFF. The CDR3 nucleotides are TGCAGTGCTAGTCCAGACAGGGGGCTCTACAATGAGCAGTTCTTC.

The V call is TRBV6-4, the J call TRBJ1-4; TRBD1 is a possible D gene (5 bases). CDR3 length equals 15 residues. V was trimmed by 2 bases and J by 5 bases, leaving 12 bases between them. CDR1 and CDR2 from the germline V gene are MRHNA and SNTAGT. CDR3 sequence (DNA): TGTGCCAGCAGTGACGAGTCGGGGGGAAATGAAAAACTGTTTTTT. It is translated as CASSDESGGNEKLFF.

The V gene is TRBV12-5, the J gene TRBJ2-1, with TRBD2 matching over 10 bases. V lost 1 base to trimming and J lost 1 base; unmatched junction nucleotides: 4. The CDR3 is 17 residues long. The germline gives CDR1 LGHNT, CDR2 FRNRAP. The CDR3, as DNA: TGTGCTAGTGGTTTGGGGACTAGCGGAAAATCCTACAATGAGCAGTTCTTC. This translates into CASGLGTSGKSYNEQFF.

The rearrangement joins TRBV10-3 to TRBJ2-3, with a tentative D call TRBD2 (5 bases). This CDR3 spans 12 amino acids. Per germline, CDR1 ENHRY and CDR2 SYGVKD. V was cut by 8 bases and J by 2 bases, with 8 bases left in between. This CDR3 is CAIEADTDTQYF. The DNA of the CDR3 is TGTGCCATCGAAGCGGACACAGATACGCAGTATTTT.

This rearrangement joins TRBV7-9 to TRBJ1-6; TRBD1 might be the D (5 bases). Germline CDR1 and CDR2: SEHNR and FQNEAQ (reference sequence). The V end lost 5 bases, the J end lost 7 bases, and 15 bases lay between the germline ends. CDR3 size: 15 residues. DNA of the CDR3: TGTGCCAGCAGCCCTCGGGGAGGGGTAAATTCACCCCTCCACTTT. This codes for CASSPRGGVNSPLHF.

The chain joins TRBV10-2 to TRBJ2-1; 13 bases are a match to TRBD2. The length of the CDR3 is 16 residues. The ends lost 2 bases at V and 9 bases at J; junction bases unmatched: 7. Germline V gives CDR1 WSHSY, CDR2 SAAADI. The CDR3 region is CASSEKTSGGAVEQFF. Written as DNA, the CDR3 is TGCGCCAGCAGTGAGAAAACTAGCGGGGGGGCAGTTGAGCAGTTCTTC.

The chain joins TRBV2 to TRBJ2-3; D possibly corresponds to TRBD1 (5 bases). The CDR3 covers 15 residues. Germline V gives CDR1 SNHLY, CDR2 FYNNEI. Deletions cut 5 bases from V and 0 bases from J, with 12 bases between. Written as DNA, the CDR3 is TGTGCCAGCAGTATCGACAGAGAGAGCACAGATACGCAGTATTTT. Residues: CASSIDRESTDTQYF.

V gene TRBV27 combines with J gene TRBJ2-7; TRBD1 matches at 7 bases. After removal of 2 bases from V and 2 bases from J, the junction contained 6 bases not matched to a gene. The germline V gene has CDR1 MNHEY and CDR2 SMNVEV (reference sequence). The CDR3 runs 15 residues. CDR3 residues: CASSLRDSVAYEQYF. In nucleotides, the CDR3 is TGTGCCAGCAGTTTAAGGGACAGTGTAGCCTACGAGCAGTACTTC.

Concerning this clone: The same CDR3 also results from other DNA sequences found in this sample. This chain uses TRBV28 with TRBJ2-7, with D maybe TRBD1 (6 bases). This CDR3 comprises 12 residues. Germline-derived CDR1 and CDR2 are MDHEN and SYDVKM. V lost 6 bases to trimming and J lost 3 bases, with 9 bases between them. The CDR3 DNA sequence: TGTGCCAGCAGCCTACAGGGCTACGAGCAGTACTTC. Its translation: CASSLQGYEQYF.

The chain joins TRBV5-6 to TRBJ1-1; TRBD1 is a possible D gene (6 bases). The germline V gene encodes CDR1 SGHDT and CDR2 YYEEEE. Trimming stripped 4 bases from V and 0 bases from J, with 13 bases between. The CDR3 has 15 amino acids. The CDR3: CASSGEGGMNTEAFF. The CDR3 DNA is TGTGCCAGCAGCGGAGAGGGGGGGATGAACACTGAAGCTTTCTTT.

In its sample, this clone was seen once. This chain connects TRBV9 to TRBJ2-5; D perhaps matches TRBD1 (7 bases). The CDR3 is 16 amino acids. V was shortened by 0 bases and J by 5 bases, with 17 bases between the two germline ends. CDR1 is SGDLS and CDR2 is YYNGEE in the germline V gene. For the CDR3, the DNA is TGTGCCAGCAGCGTAGACCCAGGGGGGACCAGTGAGACCCAGTACTTC. This translates into CASSVDPGGTSETQYF.

The chain employs TRBV7-9 and TRBJ2-1; 15 bases are shared with TRBD2. The junction had 7 bases not matched to a gene; V was cut back by 5 bases and J by 8 bases. The V gene's germline CDR1 is SEHNR and CDR2 FQNEAQ (reference sequence). The CDR3 covers 16 residues. The chain's CDR3 is CASSAGLAGGRDEQFF. CDR3 nucleotides: TGTGCCAGCAGCGCGGGACTAGCGGGGGGTAGGGATGAGCAGTTCTTC.

The CDR3 sequence: CASSPDRGRGSPLHF. The CDR3 DNA sequence: TGTGCCAGCAGCCCCGACAGGGGGCGCGGATCACCCCTCCACTTT. This chain joins TRBV11-2 and TRBJ1-6, with 10 bases matching TRBD1. The V gene's germline CDR1 is SGHAT and CDR2 FQNNGV. There are 15 residues in the CDR3. The J segment lost 10 bases and the V segment lost 5 bases, leaving 8 bases of the junction unmatched.

The chain combines TRBV29-1 with TRBJ1-1, with D perhaps matching TRBD1 (5 bases). This CDR3 spans 13 amino acids. Trimming shortened V by 6 bases and J by 4 bases, and 15 bases separated the two germline ends. Looked up from germline, CDR1 is SQVTM and CDR2 is ANQGSEA. CDR3 DNA sequence: TGCAGCGTATGGACAAATGGTCGCACTGAAGCTTTCTTT. This translates into CSVWTNGRTEAFF.